The source of this T cell receptor beta chain is a study of response to subunit inactivated influenza vaccine. This clonotype was seen repeatedly, ten times or more. The antigen is not known. TCRdb called the RT-PCR reads again in MiXCR, with one record for every CDR3 protein. The sample yields under 550,000 distinct CDR3 sequences, roughly 7.6% seen once. The CDR3 extends over 16 amino acids. Trimming took 1 base from V and 5 from J; bases not matched to a gene: 9. Germline CDR1 SGHVS, CDR2 FNYEAQ. General study findings and limits: The study's authors posited that every seasonal influenza vaccination enlists few new T cells.

The specimen comprised PBMCs from blood, sampled roughly 24 months after vaccination. The sequence came from a man aged 45 to 75 who received an inactivated influenza vaccine. V and J are TRBV7-6 and TRBJ2-3; 7 bases map to TRBD2. The CDR3 DNA is TGTGCCAGCAGCTTAGATTTCGGCGGGGGTATAGATACGCAGTATTTT. Residues: CASSLDFGGGIDTQYF.